This T cell receptor beta chain was recovered during a study of control samples from healthy donors and cancer patients. The CDR3 is made up of 12 amino acids. Trimming pared 5 bases from V and 12 bases from J, leaving 14 bases between. The method was immunoSEQ multiplex PCR; TCRdb's version includes in-frame clones alone and lacks a portion of them. The sample records 120,000 or so clones, about 90% being singletons. This chain uses TRBV12-3 or TRBV12-4 with TRBJ2-1; D is ambiguous. This clonotype was obtained from a man aged 60 to 75 in good health. Sequencing input: blood. The CDR3 spells CASSTVPSAQFF. The CDR3 DNA follows: TGTGCCAGCAGTACCGTCCCCTCGGCGCAGTTCTTC.